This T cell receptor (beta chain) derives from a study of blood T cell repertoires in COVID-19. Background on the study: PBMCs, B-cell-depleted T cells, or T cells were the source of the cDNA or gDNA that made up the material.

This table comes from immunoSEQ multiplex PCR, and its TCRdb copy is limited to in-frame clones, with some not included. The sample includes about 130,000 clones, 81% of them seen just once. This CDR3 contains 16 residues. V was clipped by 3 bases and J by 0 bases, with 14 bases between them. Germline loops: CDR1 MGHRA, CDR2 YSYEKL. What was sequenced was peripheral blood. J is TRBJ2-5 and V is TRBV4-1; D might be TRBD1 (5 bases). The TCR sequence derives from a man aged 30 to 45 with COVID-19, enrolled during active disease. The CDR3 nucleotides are TGCGCCAGCAGCCAGTTAAGAAGGGGCAACCAAGAGACCCAGTACTTC. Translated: CASSQLRRGNQETQYF.